These 5 T cell receptor beta chains were sequenced from one sample in a study of blood T cell repertoires in COVID-19. Only in-frame clones appear in the TCRdb table, and some are missing; sequencing was by immunoSEQ multiplex PCR. This table holds around 140,000 clones, 84% found once. Sequenced: peripheral blood. All receptors come from a man in his fifties or sixties with active or convalescent COVID-19.

The chain joins TRBV12-5 to TRBJ1-3; TRBD1 might be the D (5 bases). Germline assignment: CDR1 LGHNT and CDR2 FRNRAP. The CDR3 consists of 14 residues. V was cut by 5 bases and J by 0 bases, with 8 bases left in between. Here the CDR3 DNA reads TGTGCTAGTGGTGCAGGGAACTCTGGAAACACCATATATTTT. Protein product: CASGAGNSGNTIYF. Combining the CDR3 with reference TRBV12-5 and TRBJ1-3 gives the whole variable domain DARVTQTPRHKVTEMGQEVTMRCQPILGHNTVFWYRQTMMQGLELLAYFRNRAPLDDSGMPKDRFSAEMPDATLATLKIQPSEPRDSAVYFCASGAGNSGNTIYFGEGSWLTVV.

The chain has TRBV12-3 or TRBV12-4 and TRBJ1-2; weak D call: TRBD1 (6 bases). The V end was cut by 4 bases, the J end by 8 bases, with 11 bases between. This CDR3 has 12 amino acids. The CDR3: CASSSTGRGYTF. In DNA form, the CDR3 reads TGTGCCAGCAGTTCCACAGGGAGAGGCTACACCTTC.

This chain connects TRBV27 to TRBJ2-1; maybe TRBD2 (6 bases). The germline V gene encodes CDR1 MNHEY and CDR2 SMNVEV (reference sequence). The CDR3 spans 16 residues. With 3 bases removed from V and 8 bases from J, the gap between germline ends came to 20 bases. CDR3 amino acids: CASSFLRRAAMDEQFF. CDR3 DNA sequence: TGTGCCAGCAGTTTTTTGCGGAGGGCGGCGATGGATGAGCAGTTCTTC.

This chain connects TRBV4-1 to TRBJ2-2; D gene uncertain. There are 16 residues in the CDR3. Germline loops: CDR1 MGHRA, CDR2 YSYEKL. Deletions cut 3 bases from V and 6 bases from J, with 17 bases between. CDR3 DNA: TGCGCCAGCAGCCACCCCCTGGAATACGGGTCCGGGGAGCTGTTTTTT. Translating it yields CASSHPLEYGSGELFF.

V and J are TRBV24-1 and TRBJ2-1; a weak D match, TRBD2 (7 bases). The germline gives CDR1 KGHDR, CDR2 SFDVKD. The CDR3 is 16 residues long. The germline V and J ends were trimmed by 2 bases and 7 bases, with 17 bases remaining between them. The CDR3 DNA is TGTGCCACCAGTGATTCCACCTCAGGGAGGGGGAATGAGCAGTTCTTC. Its protein is CATSDSTSGRGNEQFF.